This paragraph covers one TCR beta chain sequence. The entry originates in a study of control samples from healthy donors and cancer patients. TCRdb's table, derived via immunoSEQ multiplex PCR, lists solely in-frame clones and lacks some. Among about 140,000 clones listed, 80% to 90% were seen once. In germline, CDR1 is MNHEY, CDR2 SVGAGI. CDR3 length equals 14 residues. Trimming at V came to 2 bases and at J to 5 bases, leaving 5 bases not matched to a gene. The source material was blood. The chain uses TRBV6-5 and TRBJ1-1; 7 bases match TRBD1. This receptor was obtained from a man aged 18 to 29 in good health. The CDR3 sequence is CASSYNRDRTEAFF. DNA of the CDR3: TGTGCCAGCAGTTACAACCGGGACAGAACTGAAGCTTTCTTT.